This T cell receptor delta chain was observed in a study of γδ T cells in repeated Plasmodium falciparum infection. This clone has just a few counts. TCRdb lists the protein of a much larger clone for this DNA, which differs at residue 12, so this is likely a read error; the protein given here is translated from the DNA itself. TCRdb reprocessed the multiplex PCR reads through CATT. This sample has 45,000 to 60,000 delta-chain clones, with roughly 2% found just once. Bulk repertoires came from Vgamma9/Vdelta2+ or Vdelta2-negative gammadelta T cells flow-sorted from PBMC. The CDR3 length is 19 residues. The V gene's germline CDR1 is TVYSNPD and CDR2 GDNSRS (reference sequence). V dropped 3 bases and J dropped 4 bases, with 33 bases sitting between them.

Sequences were obtained from gamma-delta T cells from blood. The TCR was taken from a pool of human donors (malaria-infected and uninfected, not separated). The V call is TRDV3, the J call TRDJ1; no clear D. The J gene, absent from TCRdb, was called here by matching the DNA to germline. The CDR3 spells CAFPKSTYIRPQRYDKLIF. In DNA form, the CDR3 reads TGTGCCTTCCCAAAATCGACGTACATTCGGCCCCAGAGATACGATAAACTCATCTTT.